This T cell receptor beta chain is from a study of T-cell reconstitution after alpha-beta-depleted transplantation in children. In its sample, this clonotype ranks as medium-sized. What it recognizes is unknown. Findings and caveats of the study: Reportedly, alpha-beta T cells present about two months post-transplant originated from several hundred expanded clones of graft origin. Newly produced T cells mostly provided counts and TCRbeta diversity after one year, as hyperexpanded clones declined.

Losses at the gene ends were 4 bases for V and 2 bases for J; bases not matched to a gene: 6. The germline CDR1 and CDR2 sequences are LGHNA and YNFKEQ. The CDR3 covers 16 residues. Construction of the TCRbeta library involved unique molecular identifiers. TCRdb ran MiXCR on the PCR reads and lists one entry per CDR3 protein. The table shows about 7,900 distinct CDR3 sequences, with 30% occurring only once. This rearrangement joins TRBV4-2 to TRBJ2-7, with 12 bases lining up with TRBD2. This material consisted of peripheral blood, taken 60 days after TCRalphabeta/CD19-depleted stem cell transplant. This receptor was identified in a boy less than two years old who had a stem cell transplant for SCID, so the T cells may come from the graft donor. The CDR3 DNA reads TGTGCCAGCAGCCTGGCCCCTAGCGGGGGGGCCTACGAGCAGTACTTC. Translating it yields CASSLAPSGGAYEQYF.